Here is one T cell receptor (beta chain) with its context. This clonotype was observed a handful of times. No antigen is known for it. A read error may explain this, as a much larger clone is one base away. The sample originates from a study of tumor and adjacent non-tumor tissue in lung cancer (dated by TCRdb to between 2018 and 2020). Some background on the complete study: By cancer type, the cohort comprised 12 adenocarcinoma patients, a couple of squamous cell carcinoma patients and 1 small cell lung cancer patient. Among the approximately 15 patients, ages ranged from about 30 to 80 years, approximately 10 were men and 5 were women, and disease was TNM stage I to III. A total of 95 million to 150 million productive TCRbeta reads were generated by sequencing, corresponding to an average of around 4 million reads per sample. The study compared bulk TCRbeta repertoires between lung tumor tissue and matched distant non-tumor lung tissue from more than twelve lung cancer patients. Under 35 paired specimens, one tumor and one normal lung sample per patient, were profiled by TCRbeta CDR3 sequencing.

The investigation overall reported the following: TCR diversity was significantly higher in younger patients, and greater tumor TCR diversity was associated with shorter overall survival and shorter disease-free survival. Peripheral blood was not sequenced, so blood TCRbeta repertoires in these lung cancer patients were not examined. Tumor tissue showed significantly greater TCR diversity (inverse Simpson) than normal lung tissue (approximately 400 vs 170, P = 0.0075, Mann-Whitney U test). The methods do not name the sequencing platform or mention unique molecular identifiers. In normal lung, the top 100 clones accounted for a significantly larger cumulative share of the repertoire than in tumor tissue. With only roughly 15 patients in the cohort, the authors noted that larger samples and more detailed clinical data are needed.

V is cut by 11 bases and J by 3 bases, and the space between the germline ends is 11 bases. The germline V gene supplies CDR1 MGHDK and CDR2 SYGVNS. From the cysteine up to the phenylalanine, the CDR3 has a length of 11 residues. Only the CDR3 portion is preserved as DNA: 33 bases, with reading frame beginning at the first base. The protocol used for the library was multiplex PCR. The sample was run on an Illumina HiSeq 2500. TCRbeta libraries were built by three rounds of nested PCR using primers (Table S4), following protocols modified from ARM-PCR. PCR products of 200-500 bp were gel-excised and purified with the QIAquick gel extraction kit before sequencing. Processing in the source paper ran as follows. Trimmomatic was used to clean the reads, FLASH merged the cleaned reads into complete CDR3 sequences, and MiTCR assigned the sequences to V(D)J germline segments. Clonal diversity was calculated as the inverse Simpson's index using VDJtools. A read counted as productive if the sequence was in-frame and lacked a premature stop codon. TCRdb passed the public sequencing reads through fastp at Q25 and MiXCR, retaining productive beta sequences. Under each unique CDR3 protein, matching rows form one entry showing the most common genes and DNA. TCRdb, not the authors, supplied the V and J calls. The sample yields 68,000 or so distinct CDR3 sequences; 60% were counted once. About 19% of the sample lies in the top ten.

RNA was extracted from bulk unsorted tissue and checked for quality with a NanoDrop ND-1000 and an Agilent 2100. Newly diagnosed lung cancer patients without prior chemotherapy who had been admitted for thoracic surgery in China between August and November 2014 were enrolled as donors. Patients who had received previous radiotherapy or chemotherapy, or who had another concurrent cancer, were excluded from the study. Pieces of surgical tissue measuring roughly 1-2.2 cm3 were kept in RNAlater solution and stored at -80 degrees C until use. The receptor was derived from a middle-aged man with non-small cell lung cancer. Material: lung tumor tissue. The chain uses TRBV25-1 and TRBJ2-7; there is no confident call for the D gene. The CDR3 protein is CAGSSYYEQYF. The DNA reads as follows: TGTGCCGGCTCAAGTTACTACGAGCAGTACTTC.